A single sample is the source of the 19 T cell receptor beta chains below, sequenced in a study of cytomegalovirus exposure and HLA in healthy donors (dated by TCRdb to 2016 to 2017). The library was produced with the immunoSEQ multiplex PCR assay. For the multiplex PCR, a mixture combining 60 forward primers for TCR Vbeta segments and 13 reverse primers for TCR Jbeta segments was used. The source is immuneACCESS, and TCRdb retained only in-frame sequences with V and J called. Part of the clones is not carried over; for the studies checked, unresolved V genes explain less than half of this, and the remainder is unexplained. The sample includes 85,000 to 130,000 clones, with about two thirds observed a single time. The ten largest account for 2.8% of the sample. Sample: PBMCs. The receptors stem from a female donor in good health and CMV-seronegative.

This clone has a single count. V usage is TRBV28 and J usage is TRBJ1-1; TRBD1 might be the D (5 bases). CDR3 length: 11 amino acids. Germline loops: CDR1 MDHEN, CDR2 SYDVKM. The ends were cut back, 6 bases at V and 6 bases at J, with 8 bases in the middle. CDR3 region: CASRRGSEAFF. The CDR3 DNA reads as TGTGCCAGCAGGCGGGGGTCTGAAGCTTTCTTT.

This sequence joins TRBV29-1 and TRBJ2-2; tentative D call: TRBD1 (6 bases). CDR3 length: 13 residues. Germline V gene data show CDR1 as SQVTM and CDR2 as ANQGSEA. The V end was cut by 2 bases, the J end by 8 bases, with 12 bases between. The CDR3 DNA reads TGCAGCGTTGAATGGACAGTGGGAGGGGAGCTGTTTTTT. This encodes CSVEWTVGGELFF.

V gene TRBV6-1 combines with J gene TRBJ2-3; D is ambiguous. CDR3 length: 14 residues. V lost 2 bases to trimming and J lost 0 bases, with 6 bases between them. CDR1 is MNHNS, CDR2 SASEGT, per germline. The CDR3 region has the DNA TGTGCCAGCAGTGAATCTTATAGCACAGATACGCAGTATTTT. It is translated as CASSESYSTDTQYF.

This clone was counted between two and nine times. This chain connects TRBV27 to TRBJ2-5, with 14 positions matching TRBD2. J lost 2 bases, V lost 2 bases, and 10 bases had no gene match. Germline V gene sequence: CDR1 MNHEY, CDR2 SMNVEV (reference sequence). The CDR3 totals 19 residues. The CDR3 protein is CASSLGGTSGSWRQETQYF. The CDR3 nucleotides are TGTGCCAGCAGTTTAGGGGGGACTAGCGGGAGTTGGAGGCAAGAGACCCAGTACTTC.

The V and J genes are TRBV28 and TRBJ2-7; maybe TRBD2 (6 bases). Germline-derived CDR1 and CDR2 are MDHEN and SYDVKM. The CDR3 length is 15 residues. V lost 5 bases to trimming and J lost 3 bases, with 17 bases between them. The CDR3 DNA follows: TGTGCCAGCAGTCCGGGACTGCGCCTACTCTACGAGCAGTACTTC. The encoded protein is CASSPGLRLLYEQYF.

This clone appeared a few times. The V and J genes are TRBV6-6 and TRBJ2-7; 8 bases fit TRBD1. The CDR3 extends over 13 amino acids. The junction had 5 bases not matched to a gene; V was cut back by 5 bases and J by 5 bases. The germline CDR1 and CDR2 sequences are MNHNY and SVGAGI (reference sequence). The CDR3 region has the DNA TGTGCCAGCAGTCGACAGGGGTCCAACGAGCAGTACTTC. Residues: CASSRQGSNEQYF.

The V call is TRBV28, the J call TRBJ2-1, with TRBD2 identical over 8 bases. The CDR3 sequence is 15 residues long. Trimming removed 6 bases from V and 0 bases from J; junction bases left unmatched: 4. Germline CDR1 reads MDHEN; CDR2 reads SYDVKM. CDR3: CASSPSGSSYNEQFF. The CDR3 DNA sequence: TGTGCCAGCAGCCCAAGCGGGAGCTCCTACAATGAGCAGTTCTTC.

This chain joins TRBV5-1 and TRBJ2-1, with D tentatively TRBD2 (6 bases). V gave up 5 bases and J gave up 6 bases, with 12 bases separating them. Germline V CDR1 and CDR2: SGHRS, YFSETQ. This CDR3 has 13 residues. Written as DNA, the CDR3 is TGCGCCAGCAGAGGAGGGAGGAGCAATGAGCAGTTCTTC. As protein: CASRGGRSNEQFF.

This rearrangement joins TRBV11-1 to TRBJ2-5; a possible D gene is TRBD2 (5 bases). V shed 1 base and J shed 0 bases, with 9 bases lying between them. CDR3 length equals 15 residues. Germline values: CDR1 SGHAT, CDR2 FQDESV (reference sequence). As DNA, the CDR3 is TGTGCCAGCAGCTTAGACTCGGGGTACCAAGAGACCCAGTACTTC. Protein sequence: CASSLDSGYQETQYF. The entire variable domain, with the rest obtained from reference TRBV11-1 and TRBJ2-5, is as follows: EAEVAQSPRYKITEKSQAVAFWCDPISGHATLYWYRQILGQGPELLVQFQDESVVDDSQLPKDRFSAERLKGVDSTLKIQPAELGDSAMYLCASSLDSGYQETQYFGPGTRLLVL.

This chain uses TRBV29-1 with TRBJ2-5; D possibly corresponds to TRBD2 (7 bases). This CDR3 has 15 amino acids. V lost 1 base and J lost 6, with 18 bases in between. The V gene's germline CDR1 is SQVTM and CDR2 ANQGSEA. The CDR3 sequence is CSVEGGGGSTKTQYF. For the CDR3, the DNA is TGCAGCGTTGAAGGCGGGGGCGGGAGTACGAAGACCCAGTACTTC.

The chain joins TRBV6-1 to TRBJ1-2, with D perhaps matching TRBD1 (5 bases). The CDR3 is 13 amino acids. Between the trimmed V and J ends, which lost 4 bases and 7 bases, there was a span of 13 bases. Germline lookup yields CDR1 MNHNS and CDR2 SASEGT. CDR3: CASSASWTSGYTF. CDR3 DNA: TGTGCCAGCAGTGCTTCCTGGACAAGTGGCTACACCTTC.

For the CDR3, the DNA is TGCGCCAGCAGCTTGGATGGCTCTAACTATGGCTACACCTTC. Amino acid sequence: CASSLDGSNYGYTF. This chain uses TRBV5-1 with TRBJ1-2; unclear D gene. V lost 0 bases and J 0 bases, leaving 6 bases between the germline ends. Germline assignment: CDR1 SGHRS and CDR2 YFSETQ. The CDR3 has 14 amino acids. The full variable domain, completed using reference TRBV5-1 and TRBJ1-2, is KAGVTQTPRYLIKTRGQQVTLSCSPISGHRSVSWYQQTPGQGLQFLFEYFSETQRNKGNFPGRFSGRQFSNSRSEMNVSTLELGDSALYLCASSLDGSNYGYTFGSGTRLTVV.

V usage is TRBV19 and J usage is TRBJ1-2; D is undetermined. The V gene lost 6 bases and the J gene lost 4 bases, with 21 bases spanning the gap. The CDR3 has 16 residues. Germline loops: CDR1 LNHDA, CDR2 SQIVND (reference sequence). This CDR3 is CASRNLMRADSYGYTF. CDR3 sequence (DNA): TGTGCCAGTAGAAACCTCATGAGGGCGGACTCCTATGGCTACACCTTC.

The J gene is TRBJ1-2, the V gene TRBV29-1; D possibly corresponds to TRBD1 (5 bases). V was cut by 3 bases and J by 5 bases, with 13 bases left in between. CDR1 SQVTM and CDR2 ANQGSEA come from the germline V gene. The CDR3 is made up of 13 amino acids. The chain's CDR3 is CSVDSEGRYGYTF. The DNA for the CDR3 is TGCAGCGTTGACAGCGAGGGGAGGTATGGCTACACCTTC.

The chain links TRBV4-1 to TRBJ2-3; D may be TRBD2 (6 bases). Germline V lookup: CDR1 MGHRA, CDR2 YSYEKL. There are 16 residues in the CDR3. Trimming took 4 bases from V and 1 from J, leaving 15 bases between them. The CDR3 loop reads CASSRSDWGGTDTQYF. The DNA of the CDR3 is TGCGCCAGCAGCCGATCTGATTGGGGGGGCACAGATACGCAGTATTTT.

The genes are TRBV9 and TRBJ2-7, with D maybe TRBD2 (5 bases). This CDR3 contains 15 residues. V was cut by 0 bases and J by 3 bases, with 13 bases left in between. Germline lookup yields CDR1 SGDLS and CDR2 YYNGEE. The CDR3 DNA sequence: TGTGCCAGCAGCGTAGCACCCAACCGGGACTACGAGCAGTACTTC. As protein: CASSVAPNRDYEQYF.

The chain joins TRBV29-1 to TRBJ2-1; 8 bases match TRBD2. The CDR3 runs to 13 residues. CDR1 and CDR2 (germline): SQVTM, ANQGSEA. With V trimmed by 6 bases and J by 7 bases, 8 bases remained unmatched. CDR3 sequence: CSVGGLVLNEQFF. The CDR3 DNA follows: TGCAGCGTGGGGGGACTAGTTTTAAATGAGCAGTTCTTC.

This clone is large in the sample. This chain joins TRBV5-1 and TRBJ2-7; TRBD2 aligns across 9 bases. Trimming removed 3 bases from V and 1 base from J; junction bases left unmatched: 8. This CDR3 comprises 16 residues. The germline CDR1 and CDR2 sequences are SGHRS and YFSETQ. As DNA, the CDR3 is TGCGCCAGCAGCTGGGGAGGGCTAGCGGGATCCTACGAGCAGTACTTC. The encoded protein is CASSWGGLAGSYEQYF.

The chain recombines TRBV15 with TRBJ2-7; 9 bases align to TRBD1. This CDR3 has 14 residues. Germline trimming cut 3 bases from V and 3 bases from J; bases unmatched to any gene: 3. Germline V lookup: CDR1 LNHNV, CDR2 YYDKDF (reference sequence). The DNA of the CDR3 is TGTGCCACCAGCAGCGTGGGACAGGGCTACGAGCAGTACTTC. The encoded protein is CATSSVGQGYEQYF.